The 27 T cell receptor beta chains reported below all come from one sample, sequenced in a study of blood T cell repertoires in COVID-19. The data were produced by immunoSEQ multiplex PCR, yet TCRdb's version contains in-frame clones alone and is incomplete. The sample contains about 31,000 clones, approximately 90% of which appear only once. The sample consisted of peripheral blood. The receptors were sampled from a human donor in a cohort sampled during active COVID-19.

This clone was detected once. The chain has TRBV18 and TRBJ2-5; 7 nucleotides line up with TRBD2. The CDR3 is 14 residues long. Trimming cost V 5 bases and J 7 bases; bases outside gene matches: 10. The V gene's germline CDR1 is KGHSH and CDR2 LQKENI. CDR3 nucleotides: TGTGCCAGCTCAGCCTCGGAGCGGGGCGTGACCCAGTACTTC. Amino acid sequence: CASSASERGVTQYF.

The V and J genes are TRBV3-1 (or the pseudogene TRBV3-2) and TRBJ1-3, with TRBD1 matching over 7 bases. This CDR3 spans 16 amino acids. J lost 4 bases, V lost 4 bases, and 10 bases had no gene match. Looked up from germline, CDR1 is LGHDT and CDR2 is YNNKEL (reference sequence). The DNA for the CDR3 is TGTGCCAGCAGCCGCCCCGGACAGGTTAGAGGAAACACCATATATTTT. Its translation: CASSRPGQVRGNTIYF.

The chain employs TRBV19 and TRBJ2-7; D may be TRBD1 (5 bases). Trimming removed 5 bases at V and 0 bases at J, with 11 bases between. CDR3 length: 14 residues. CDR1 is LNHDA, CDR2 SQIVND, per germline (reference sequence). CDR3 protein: CASSSGCSSYEQYV. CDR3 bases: TGTGCCAGTAGTTCAGGGTGCAGCTCCTACGAGCAGTACGTC.

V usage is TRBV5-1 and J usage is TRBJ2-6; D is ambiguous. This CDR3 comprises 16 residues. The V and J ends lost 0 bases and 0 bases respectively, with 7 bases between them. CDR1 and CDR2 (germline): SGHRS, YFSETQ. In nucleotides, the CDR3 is TGCGCCAGCAGCTTGGCTATTAGCTCTGGGGCCAACGTCCTGACTTTC. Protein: CASSLAISSGANVLTF.

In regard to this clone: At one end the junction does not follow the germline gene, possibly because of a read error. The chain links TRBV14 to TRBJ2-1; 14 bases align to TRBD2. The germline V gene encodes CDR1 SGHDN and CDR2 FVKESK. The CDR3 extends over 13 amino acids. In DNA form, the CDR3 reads TGTGCCAGCAGCCCTCCGGGGACTAGCGGGAGCATCTTC. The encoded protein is CASSPPGTSGSIF.

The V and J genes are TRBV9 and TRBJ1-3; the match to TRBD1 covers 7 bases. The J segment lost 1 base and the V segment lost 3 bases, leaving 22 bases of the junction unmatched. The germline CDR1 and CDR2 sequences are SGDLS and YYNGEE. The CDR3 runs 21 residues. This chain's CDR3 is CASSATPAGDRPFPSGNTIYF. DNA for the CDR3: TGTGCCAGCAGCGCTACCCCTGCTGGGGACAGACCCTTCCCTTCTGGAAACACCATATATTTT. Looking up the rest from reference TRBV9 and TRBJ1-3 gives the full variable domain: DSGVTQTPKHLITATGQRVTLRCSPRSGDLSVYWYQQSLDQGLQFLIQYYNGEERAKGNILERFSAQQFPDLHSELNLSSLELGDSALYFCASSATPAGDRPFPSGNTIYFGEGSWLTVV.

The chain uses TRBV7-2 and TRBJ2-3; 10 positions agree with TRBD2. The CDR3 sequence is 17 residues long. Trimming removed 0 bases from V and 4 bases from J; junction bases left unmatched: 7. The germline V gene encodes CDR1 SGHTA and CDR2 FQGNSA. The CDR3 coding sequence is TGTGCCAGCAGCTTAGCGGGAGCGGGGGGGGCGCCAGATACGCAGTATTTT. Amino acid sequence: CASSLAGAGGAPDTQYF.

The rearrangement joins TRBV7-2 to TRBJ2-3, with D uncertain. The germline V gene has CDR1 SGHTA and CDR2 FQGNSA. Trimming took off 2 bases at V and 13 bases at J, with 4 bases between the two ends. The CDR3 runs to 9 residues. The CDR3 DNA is TGTGCCAGCAGCTTACTAGAGTATTTT. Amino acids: CASSLLEYF.

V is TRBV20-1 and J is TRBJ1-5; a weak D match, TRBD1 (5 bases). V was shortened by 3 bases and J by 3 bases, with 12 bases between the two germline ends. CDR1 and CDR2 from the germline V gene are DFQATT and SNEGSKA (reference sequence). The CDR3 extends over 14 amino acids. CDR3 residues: CSASPDSYNQPQHF. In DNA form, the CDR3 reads TGCAGTGCTAGTCCCGACAGCTACAATCAGCCCCAGCATTTT.

CDR3 sequence (DNA): TGTGCCAGCAGTTTACAGGGTAGCAATCAGCCCCAGCATTTT. This encodes CASSLQGSNQPQHF. The chain combines TRBV7-2 with TRBJ1-5; the D gene is possibly TRBD1 (6 bases). From germline, CDR1 is SGHTA and CDR2 FQGNSA. Trimming removed 6 bases from V and 0 bases from J, with 9 bases in between. The CDR3 sequence is 14 residues long. The full variable domain, with the rest looked up from reference TRBV7-2 and TRBJ1-5, is GAGVSQSPSNKVTEKGKDVELRCDPISGHTALYWYRQSLGQGLEFLIYFQGNSAPDKSGLPSDRFSAERTGGSVSTLTIQRTQQEDSAVYLCASSLQGSNQPQHFGDGTRLSIL.

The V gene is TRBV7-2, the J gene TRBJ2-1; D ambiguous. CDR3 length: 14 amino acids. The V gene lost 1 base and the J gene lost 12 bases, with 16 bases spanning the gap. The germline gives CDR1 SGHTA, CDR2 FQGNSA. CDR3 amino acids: CASSLENRGTMQFF. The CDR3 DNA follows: TGTGCCAGCAGCTTAGAAAATCGCGGTACTATGCAGTTCTTC.

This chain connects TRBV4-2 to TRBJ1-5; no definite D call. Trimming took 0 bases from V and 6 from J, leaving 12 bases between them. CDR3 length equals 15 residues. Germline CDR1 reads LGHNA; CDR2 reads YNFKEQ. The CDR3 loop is CASSQDGAEFQPQHF. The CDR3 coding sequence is TGTGCCAGCAGCCAAGACGGAGCAGAGTTTCAGCCCCAGCATTTT.

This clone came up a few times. In nucleotides, the CDR3 is TGTGCCAGTAGGGACCAGGGGAATTCACCCCTCCACTTT. It encodes CASRDQGNSPLHF. The chain employs TRBV19 and TRBJ1-6, with D possibly being TRBD1 (6 bases). CDR3 length equals 13 residues. Germline-derived CDR1 and CDR2 are LNHDA and SQIVND (reference sequence). Trimming pared 6 bases from V and 7 bases from J, leaving 10 bases between.

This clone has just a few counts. For the CDR3, the DNA is TGTGCCAGCAGCCAACTCGAGGGAGGCAACTATGGCTACACCTTC. This encodes CASSQLEGGNYGYTF. The genes are TRBV14 and TRBJ1-2; no clear D. The CDR3 sequence is 15 residues long. Looked up from germline, CDR1 is SGHDN and CDR2 is FVKESK. Trimming stripped 2 bases from V and 2 bases from J, with 12 bases between.

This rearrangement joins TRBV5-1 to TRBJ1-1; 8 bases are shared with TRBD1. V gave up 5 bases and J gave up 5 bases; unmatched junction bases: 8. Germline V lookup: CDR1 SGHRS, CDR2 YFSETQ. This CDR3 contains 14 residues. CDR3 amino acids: CASRPPTGETEAFF. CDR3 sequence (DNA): TGCGCCAGCAGACCCCCGACAGGGGAGACTGAAGCTTTCTTT.

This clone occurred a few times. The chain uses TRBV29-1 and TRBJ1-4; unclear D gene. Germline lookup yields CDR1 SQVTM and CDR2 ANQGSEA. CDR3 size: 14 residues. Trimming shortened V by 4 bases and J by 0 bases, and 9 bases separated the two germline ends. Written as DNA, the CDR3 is TGCAGCGTTGCCGGGTCTGCAACTAATGAAAAACTGTTTTTT. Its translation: CSVAGSATNEKLFF.

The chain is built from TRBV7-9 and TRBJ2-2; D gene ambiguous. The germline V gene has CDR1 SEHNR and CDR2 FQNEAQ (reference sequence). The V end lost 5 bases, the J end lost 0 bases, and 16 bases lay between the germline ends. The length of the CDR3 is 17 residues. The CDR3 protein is CASSPIAPVSNTGELFF. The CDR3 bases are TGTGCCAGCAGCCCAATAGCCCCAGTCTCGAACACCGGGGAGCTGTTTTTT.

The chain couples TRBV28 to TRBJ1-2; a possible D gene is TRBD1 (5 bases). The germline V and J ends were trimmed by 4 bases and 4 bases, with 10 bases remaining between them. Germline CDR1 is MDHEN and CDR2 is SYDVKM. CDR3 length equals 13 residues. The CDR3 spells CASSSPRVYGYTF. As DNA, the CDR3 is TGTGCCAGCAGTTCCCCCAGGGTCTATGGCTACACCTTC.

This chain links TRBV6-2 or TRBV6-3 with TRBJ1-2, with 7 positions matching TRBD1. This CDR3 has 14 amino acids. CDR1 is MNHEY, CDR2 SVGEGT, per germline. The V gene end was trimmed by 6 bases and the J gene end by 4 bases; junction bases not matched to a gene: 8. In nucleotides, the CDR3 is TGTGCCAGCAGACCTCCGGGACAGAGCTATGGCTACACCTTC. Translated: CASRPPGQSYGYTF.

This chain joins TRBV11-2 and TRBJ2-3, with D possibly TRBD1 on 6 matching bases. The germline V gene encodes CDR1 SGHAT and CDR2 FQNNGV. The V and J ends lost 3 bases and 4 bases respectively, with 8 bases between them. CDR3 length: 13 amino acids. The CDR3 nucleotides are TGTGCCAGCAGCTTCAAGGGGGCAGATACGCAGTATTTT. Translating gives CASSFKGADTQYF.

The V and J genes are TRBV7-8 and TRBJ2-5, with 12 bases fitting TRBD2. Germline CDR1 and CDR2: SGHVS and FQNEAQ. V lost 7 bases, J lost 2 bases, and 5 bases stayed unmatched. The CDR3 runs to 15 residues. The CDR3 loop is CASTKLAGGQETQYF. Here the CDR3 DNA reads TGTGCCAGCACAAAACTAGCGGGGGGACAAGAGACCCAGTACTTC.

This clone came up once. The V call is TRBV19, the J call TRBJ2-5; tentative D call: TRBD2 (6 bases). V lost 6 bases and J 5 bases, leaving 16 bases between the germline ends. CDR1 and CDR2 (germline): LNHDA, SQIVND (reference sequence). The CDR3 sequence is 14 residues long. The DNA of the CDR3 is TGTGCCAGTAGGCGGTCGGGGGACGGGGAGACCCAGTACTTC. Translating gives CASRRSGDGETQYF.

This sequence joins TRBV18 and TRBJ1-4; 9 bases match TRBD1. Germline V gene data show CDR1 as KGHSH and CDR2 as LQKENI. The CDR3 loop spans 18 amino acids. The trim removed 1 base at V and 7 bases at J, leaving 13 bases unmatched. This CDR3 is CASSPQTGGASSGEKLFF. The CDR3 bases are TGTGCCAGCTCACCACAAACAGGGGGCGCCAGTAGCGGTGAAAAACTGTTTTTT.

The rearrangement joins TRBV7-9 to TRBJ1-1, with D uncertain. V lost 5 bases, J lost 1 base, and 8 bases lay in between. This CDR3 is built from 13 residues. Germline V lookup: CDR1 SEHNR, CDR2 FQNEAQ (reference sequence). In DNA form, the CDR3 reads TGTGCCAGCAGCATACAACAGAACACTGAAGCTTTCTTT. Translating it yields CASSIQQNTEAFF.

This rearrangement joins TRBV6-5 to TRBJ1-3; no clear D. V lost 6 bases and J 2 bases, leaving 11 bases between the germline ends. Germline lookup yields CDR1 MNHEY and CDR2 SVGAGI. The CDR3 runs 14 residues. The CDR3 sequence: CASSPPGTGNTIYF. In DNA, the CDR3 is TGTGCCAGCAGCCCCCCCGGGACTGGAAACACCATATATTTT.

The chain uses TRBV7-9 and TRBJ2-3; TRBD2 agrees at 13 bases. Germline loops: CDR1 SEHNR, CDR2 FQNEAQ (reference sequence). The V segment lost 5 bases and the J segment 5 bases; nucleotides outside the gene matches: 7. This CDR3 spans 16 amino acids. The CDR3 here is CASSPKGLAGRDTQYF. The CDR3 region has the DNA TGTGCCAGCAGCCCTAAGGGACTAGCGGGGCGAGATACGCAGTATTTT.

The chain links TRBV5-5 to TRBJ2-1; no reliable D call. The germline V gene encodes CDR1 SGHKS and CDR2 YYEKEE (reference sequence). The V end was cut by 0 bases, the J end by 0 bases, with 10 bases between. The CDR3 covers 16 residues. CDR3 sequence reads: CASSLAPFSSYNEQFF. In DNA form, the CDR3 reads TGTGCCAGCAGCTTGGCCCCTTTTAGCTCCTACAATGAGCAGTTCTTC.